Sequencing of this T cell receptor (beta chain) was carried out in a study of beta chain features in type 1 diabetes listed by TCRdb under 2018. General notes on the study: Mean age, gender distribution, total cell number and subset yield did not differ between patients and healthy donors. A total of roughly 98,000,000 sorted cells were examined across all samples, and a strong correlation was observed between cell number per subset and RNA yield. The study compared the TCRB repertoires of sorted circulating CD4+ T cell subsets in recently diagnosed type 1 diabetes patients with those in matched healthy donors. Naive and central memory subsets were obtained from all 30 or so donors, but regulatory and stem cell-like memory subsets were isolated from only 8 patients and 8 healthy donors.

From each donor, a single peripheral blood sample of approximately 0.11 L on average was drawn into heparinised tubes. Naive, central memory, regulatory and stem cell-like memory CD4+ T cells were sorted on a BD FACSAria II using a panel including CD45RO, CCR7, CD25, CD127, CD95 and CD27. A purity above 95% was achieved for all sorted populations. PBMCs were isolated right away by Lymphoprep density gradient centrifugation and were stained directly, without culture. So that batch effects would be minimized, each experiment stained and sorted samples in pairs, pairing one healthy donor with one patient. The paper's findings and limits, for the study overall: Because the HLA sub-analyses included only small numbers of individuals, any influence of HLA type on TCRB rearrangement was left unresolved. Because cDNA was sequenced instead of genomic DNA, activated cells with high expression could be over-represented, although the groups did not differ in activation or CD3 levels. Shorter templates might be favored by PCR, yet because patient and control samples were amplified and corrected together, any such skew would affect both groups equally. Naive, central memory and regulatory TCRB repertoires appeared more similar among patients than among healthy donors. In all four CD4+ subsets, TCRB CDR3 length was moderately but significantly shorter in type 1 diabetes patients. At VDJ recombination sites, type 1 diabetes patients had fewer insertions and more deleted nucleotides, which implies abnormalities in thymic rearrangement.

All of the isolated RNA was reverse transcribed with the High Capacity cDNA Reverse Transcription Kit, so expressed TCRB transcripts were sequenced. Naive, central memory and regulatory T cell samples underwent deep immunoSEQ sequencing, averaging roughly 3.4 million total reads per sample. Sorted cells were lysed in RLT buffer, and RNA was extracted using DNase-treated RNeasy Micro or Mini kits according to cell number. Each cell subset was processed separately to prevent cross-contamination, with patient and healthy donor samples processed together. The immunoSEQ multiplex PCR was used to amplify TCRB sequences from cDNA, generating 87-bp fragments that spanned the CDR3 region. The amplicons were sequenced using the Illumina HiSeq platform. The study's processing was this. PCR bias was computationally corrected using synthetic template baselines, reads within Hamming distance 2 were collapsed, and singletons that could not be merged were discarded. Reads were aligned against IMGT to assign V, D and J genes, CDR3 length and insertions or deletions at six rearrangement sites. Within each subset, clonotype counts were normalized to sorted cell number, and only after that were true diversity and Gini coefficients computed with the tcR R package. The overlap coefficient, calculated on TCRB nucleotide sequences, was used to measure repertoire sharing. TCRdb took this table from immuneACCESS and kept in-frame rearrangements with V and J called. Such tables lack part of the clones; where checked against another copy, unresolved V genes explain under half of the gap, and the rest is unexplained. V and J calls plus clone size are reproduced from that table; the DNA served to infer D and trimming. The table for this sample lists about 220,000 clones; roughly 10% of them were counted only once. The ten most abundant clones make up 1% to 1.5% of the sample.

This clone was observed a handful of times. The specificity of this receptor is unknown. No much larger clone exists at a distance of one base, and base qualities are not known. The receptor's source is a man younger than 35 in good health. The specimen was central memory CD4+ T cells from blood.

The CDR3 protein: CASSPGPLSYNEQFF. The nucleotides are TGTGCCAGCTCACCGGGTCCCCTTTCCTACAATGAGCAGTTCTTC. The rearrangement combines TRBV18 with TRBJ2-1, with the D gene not clear enough to name. The CDR1 and CDR2 encoded by the germline V gene are KGHSH and LQKENI. A distance of 10 bases separates the germline ends of V and J, which lose 3 bases and 1 base respectively. Counted from cysteine to phenylalanine, this CDR3 has 15 amino acids. Only the CDR3 part of the read is kept: 45 bases, read in frame from the first base.